The 20 T cell receptor beta chains below come from one sample, sequenced in a study of CD8 T cells in Susac syndrome. It was with random hexamers that roughly 0.5 to 1 ug RNA was reverse transcribed. TCRdb re-analysed the immunoSEQ multiplex PCR reads in MiXCR, keeping a single row per CDR3 protein. The sample shows around 170,000 distinct CDR3 sequences, roughly 95% of them seen only once. Sequencing input: CD4+ T cells from PBMCs. The source of these receptors is a human donor with Susac syndrome.

This chain joins TRBV6-2 or TRBV6-3 and TRBJ1-1; TRBD1 is a possible D gene (5 bases). The CDR3 consists of 13 residues. V lost 4 bases and J lost 4, with 10 bases in between. Germline lookup yields CDR1 MNHEY and CDR2 SVGEGT. In DNA, the CDR3 is TGTGCCAGCAGTTGGGTGGGGACCACTGAAGCTTTCTTT. Its protein is CASSWVGTTEAFF.

The chain uses TRBV29-1 and TRBJ2-4; no firm D call. This CDR3 is built from 12 residues. Germline lookup yields CDR1 SQVTM and CDR2 ANQGSEA. V dropped 7 bases and J dropped 4 bases, with 11 bases sitting between them. The CDR3 nucleotides read TGCAGCGCTACGTTGACAAAAAACATTCAGTACTTC. Its protein product is CSATLTKNIQYF.

CDR3 DNA sequence: TGTGCCACCAGCAGGGCCGGGACAGTCAATGGCTACACCTTC. Its translation is CATSRAGTVNGYTF. The J gene is TRBJ1-2, the V gene TRBV15, with 7 bases matching TRBD1. The ends lost 3 bases at V and 6 bases at J; junction bases unmatched: 7. The CDR3 contains 14 residues. Germline CDR1 LNHNV, CDR2 YYDKDF (reference sequence).

In its sample, this clonotype was seen once. The chain employs TRBV9 and TRBJ1-6; D gene uncertain. The V and J ends lost 0 bases and 4 bases respectively, with 14 bases between them. This CDR3 is 17 amino acids long. Germline loops: CDR1 SGDLS, CDR2 YYNGEE. DNA of the CDR3: TGTGCCAGCAGCGTAGGACCCCGGGTCTCGTATAATTCACCCCTCCACTTT. Amino acid sequence: CASSVGPRVSYNSPLHF. Using reference TRBV9 and TRBJ1-6 for the parts outside the CDR3, the full variable domain is DSGVTQTPKHLITATGQRVTLRCSPRSGDLSVYWYQQSLDQGLQFLIQYYNGEERAKGNILERFSAQQFPDLHSELNLSSLELGDSALYFCASSVGPRVSYNSPLHFGNGTRLTVT.

This chain links TRBV5-4 with TRBJ2-2; D perhaps matches TRBD2 (5 bases). The CDR3 is 15 amino acids. Trimming stripped 2 bases from V and 1 base from J, with 9 bases between. The germline gives CDR1 SGHNT, CDR2 YYREEE (reference sequence). For the CDR3, the DNA is TGTGCCAGCAGCTTCGGAAGCGGGAACACCGGGGAGCTGTTTTTT. It specifies CASSFGSGNTGELFF. The full variable domain, in which reference TRBV5-4 and TRBJ2-2 provide the parts outside the CDR3, is ETGVTQSPTHLIKTRGQQVTLRCSSQSGHNTVSWYQQALGQGPQFIFQYYREEENGRGNFPPRFSGLQFPNYSSELNVNALELDDSALYLCASSFGSGNTGELFFGEGSRLTVL.

This chain joins TRBV6-2 or TRBV6-3 and TRBJ2-5; perhaps TRBD2 as D (5 bases). The CDR3 loop spans 12 amino acids. Germline V gene sequence: CDR1 MNHEY, CDR2 SVGEGT. The ends were cut back, 6 bases at V and 5 bases at J, with 10 bases in the middle. The DNA of the CDR3 is TGTGCCAGCAGGCGGGCGCTGGAGACCCAGTACTTC. This translates into CASRRALETQYF.

CDR3 residues: CASSPSRTEAFF. The CDR3 DNA reads TGTGCCAGCTCACCATCGAGGACTGAAGCTTTCTTT. The chain joins TRBV18 to TRBJ1-1; D unclear. The CDR3 is 12 residues long. Germline CDR1 reads KGHSH; CDR2 reads LQKENI. The ends were cut back, 2 bases at V and 5 bases at J, with 6 bases in the middle.

This chain joins TRBV18 and TRBJ2-2; possible D gene TRBD2, 5 bases. The CDR3 runs to 14 residues. The V gene lost 3 bases and the J gene lost 3 bases, with 8 bases spanning the gap. The V gene's germline CDR1 is KGHSH and CDR2 LQKENI. The CDR3 reads CASSPLGDTGELFF. DNA of the CDR3: TGTGCCAGCTCACCCCTCGGGGACACCGGGGAGCTGTTTTTT.

The chain uses TRBV27 and TRBJ2-4, with unresolved D. The CDR3 runs to 16 residues. The germline V gene has CDR1 MNHEY and CDR2 SMNVEV (reference sequence). V was cut by 4 bases and J by 0 bases, with 13 bases left in between. The CDR3 coding sequence is TGTGCCAGCAGTTCCCCGAGCGAGTTAGCCAAAAACATTCAGTACTTC. Amino acids: CASSSPSELAKNIQYF.

The chain is built from TRBV29-1 and TRBJ2-6; possible D gene TRBD2, 5 bases. V was shortened by 4 bases and J by 0 bases, with 10 bases between the two germline ends. Germline V CDR1 and CDR2: SQVTM, ANQGSEA. This CDR3 is built from 15 residues. CDR3 residues: CSVGTGISGANVLTF. The DNA for the CDR3 is TGCAGCGTTGGGACCGGGATCTCTGGGGCCAACGTCCTGACTTTC.

This chain connects TRBV7-9 to TRBJ1-2; D perhaps matches TRBD1 (5 bases). Trimming removed 1 base from V and 7 bases from J, with 10 bases in between. This CDR3 is built from 13 residues. Germline lookup yields CDR1 SEHNR and CDR2 FQNEAQ (reference sequence). The CDR3 reads CASSLVGGSGYTF. In DNA, the CDR3 is TGTGCCAGCAGCTTAGTGGGGGGAAGTGGCTACACCTTC.

The chain carries TRBV19 and TRBJ2-1; D unclear. The ends were cut back, 3 bases at V and 4 bases at J, with 16 bases in the middle. Germline assignment: CDR1 LNHDA and CDR2 SQIVND (reference sequence). This CDR3 region has 16 residues. The CDR3 is CASSIRLDNIYNEQFF. The CDR3 DNA reads as TGTGCCAGTAGTATCAGGCTAGACAACATATACAATGAGCAGTTCTTC.

This CDR3 is CSGGLAGGNEQFF. CDR3 nucleotides: TGCAGTGGAGGACTAGCGGGAGGCAATGAGCAGTTCTTC. The chain recombines TRBV20-1 with TRBJ2-1; TRBD2 matches at 14 bases. Germline V gene data show CDR1 as DFQATT and CDR2 as SNEGSKA (reference sequence). The CDR3 covers 13 residues. J lost 6 bases, V lost 7 bases, and 2 bases had no gene match.

The rearrangement links TRBV30 to TRBJ2-7; 8 bases match TRBD1. The ends lost 4 bases at V and 7 bases at J; junction bases unmatched: 9. This CDR3 comprises 13 residues. Germline V lookup: CDR1 GTSNPN, CDR2 SVGIG (reference sequence). The chain's CDR3 is CAWTGTGRWEQYF. CDR3 coding DNA: TGTGCCTGGACCGGGACAGGTAGATGGGAGCAGTACTTC. Filled out from reference TRBV30 and TRBJ2-7, the complete variable domain reads SQTIHQWPATLVQPVGSPLSLECTVEGTSNPNLYWYRQAAGRGLQLLFYSVGIGQISSEVPQNLSASRPQDRQFILSSKKLLLSDSGFYLCAWTGTGRWEQYFGPGTRLTVT.

This sequence joins TRBV6-5 and TRBJ2-7; maybe TRBD1 (5 bases). CDR3 length equals 12 residues. Germline V gives CDR1 MNHEY, CDR2 SVGAGI. V dropped 6 bases and J dropped 3 bases, with 9 bases sitting between them. In nucleotides, the CDR3 is TGTGCCAGCAGACAGGACGGCTACGAGCAGTACTTC. It is translated as CASRQDGYEQYF.

J is TRBJ2-2 and V is TRBV29-1; D tentatively reads TRBD1 or TRBD2 (5 bases each). CDR3 length: 15 amino acids. V dropped 3 bases and J dropped 0 bases, with 11 bases sitting between them. Germline CDR1 is SQVTM and CDR2 is ANQGSEA. The CDR3 nucleotides are TGCAGCGTTGATGGGGGATCGACGAACACCGGGGAGCTGTTTTTT. Translation gives CSVDGGSTNTGELFF.

This clonotype is a singleton in its sample. The chain has TRBV4-3 and TRBJ2-5; D is perhaps TRBD2 (6 bases). The germline gives CDR1 LGHNA, CDR2 YSLEER. This CDR3 is built from 12 residues. V was pared by 0 bases and J by 9 bases, with 8 bases between. In DNA form, the CDR3 reads TGCGCCAGCAGCCAAGAGGGACTTCCCCAGTACTTC. Its translation is CASSQEGLPQYF.

The genes are TRBV6-2 or TRBV6-3 and TRBJ2-1; a weak D match, TRBD2 (9 bases). CDR1 is MNHEY, CDR2 SVGEGT, per germline. Trimming removed 2 bases at V and 8 bases at J, with 19 bases between. This CDR3 comprises 16 residues. The CDR3 nucleotides are TGTGCCAGCAGTTACCCGGACAGGGTAGCGGGGGATGAGCAGTTCTTC. It translates to CASSYPDRVAGDEQFF.

This chain's CDR3 is CASSLGTGNTDTQYF. Here the CDR3 DNA reads TGTGCCAGCAGCCTCGGGACAGGGAACACAGATACGCAGTATTTT. The chain carries TRBV28 and TRBJ2-3; TRBD1 aligns across 9 bases. V trimming: 6 bases; J trimming: 2 bases; junction bases outside the gene matches: 6. Germline CDR1 MDHEN, CDR2 SYDVKM. This CDR3 is built from 15 residues.

CDR3 loop: CAWIPPPTGSTDTQYF. In nucleotides, the CDR3 is TGTGCCTGGATTCCCCCACCGACAGGGAGCACAGATACGCAGTATTTT. J is TRBJ2-3 and V is TRBV30; 7 bases map to TRBD1. The CDR3 is 16 residues long. CDR1 GTSNPN and CDR2 SVGIG come from the germline V gene (reference sequence). The trim removed 4 bases at V and 0 bases at J, leaving 10 bases unmatched.